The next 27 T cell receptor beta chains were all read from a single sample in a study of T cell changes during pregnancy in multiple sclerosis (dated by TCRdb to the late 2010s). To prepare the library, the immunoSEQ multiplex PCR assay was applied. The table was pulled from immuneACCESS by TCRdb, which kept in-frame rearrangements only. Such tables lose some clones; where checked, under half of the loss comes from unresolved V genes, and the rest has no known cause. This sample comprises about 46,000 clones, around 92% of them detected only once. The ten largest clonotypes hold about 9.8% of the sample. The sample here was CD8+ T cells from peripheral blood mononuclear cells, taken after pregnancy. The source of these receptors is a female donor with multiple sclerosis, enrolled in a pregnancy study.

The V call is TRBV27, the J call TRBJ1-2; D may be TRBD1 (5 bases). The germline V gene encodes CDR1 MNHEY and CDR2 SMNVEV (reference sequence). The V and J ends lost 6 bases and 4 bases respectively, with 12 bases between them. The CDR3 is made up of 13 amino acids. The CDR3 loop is CASRMGGAYGYTF. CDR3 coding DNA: TGTGCCAGCAGAATGGGGGGTGCCTATGGCTACACCTTC.

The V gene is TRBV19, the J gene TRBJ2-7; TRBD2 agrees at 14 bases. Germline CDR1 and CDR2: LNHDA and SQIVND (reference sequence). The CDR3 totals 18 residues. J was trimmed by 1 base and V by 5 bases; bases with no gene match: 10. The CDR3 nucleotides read TGTGCCAGTAGTCCGCGAGGGGGACTAGCGGGAGATTCCTACGAGCAGTACTTC. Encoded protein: CASSPRGGLAGDSYEQYF. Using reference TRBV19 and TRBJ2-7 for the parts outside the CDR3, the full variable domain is DGGITQSPKYLFRKEGQNVTLSCEQNLNHDAMYWYRQDPGQGLRLIYYSQIVNDFQKGDIAEGYSVSREKKESFPLTVTSAQKNPTAFYLCASSPRGGLAGDSYEQYFGPGTRLTVT.

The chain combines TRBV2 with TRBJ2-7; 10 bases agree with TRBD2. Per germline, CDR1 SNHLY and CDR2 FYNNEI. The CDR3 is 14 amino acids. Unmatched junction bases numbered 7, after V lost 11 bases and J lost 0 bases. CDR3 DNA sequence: TGTGCCGGCACTAGCGGGATTACCTCCTACGAGCAGTACTTC. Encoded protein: CAGTSGITSYEQYF.

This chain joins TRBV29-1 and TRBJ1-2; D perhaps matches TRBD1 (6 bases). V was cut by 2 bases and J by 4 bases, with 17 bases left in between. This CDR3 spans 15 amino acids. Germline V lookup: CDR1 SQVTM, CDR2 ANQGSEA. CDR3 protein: CSVETEYRAGYGYTF. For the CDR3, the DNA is TGCAGCGTTGAAACCGAATACAGGGCGGGCTATGGCTACACCTTC.

CDR3 sequence (DNA): TGTGCCAGCAGCTTAAACAGGGAGGGTTGGGGAAACACCATATATTTT. Amino acids: CASSLNREGWGNTIYF. The rearrangement joins TRBV7-3 to TRBJ1-3; maybe TRBD1 (6 bases). This CDR3 comprises 16 residues. Trimming removed 1 base from V and 4 bases from J, with 14 bases in between. The germline V gene has CDR1 SGHTA and CDR2 FQGTGA.

This CDR3 reads CASSYSTSGNSYEQYF. The CDR3 DNA reads as TGTGCCAGCAGTTACTCCACTAGCGGGAACTCCTACGAGCAGTACTTC. The V call is TRBV6-5, the J call TRBJ2-7, with TRBD2 identical over 10 bases. CDR1 is MNHEY and CDR2 is SVGAGI in the germline V gene. The CDR3 has 16 amino acids. Losses at the gene ends were 0 bases for V and 0 bases for J; bases not matched to a gene: 2.

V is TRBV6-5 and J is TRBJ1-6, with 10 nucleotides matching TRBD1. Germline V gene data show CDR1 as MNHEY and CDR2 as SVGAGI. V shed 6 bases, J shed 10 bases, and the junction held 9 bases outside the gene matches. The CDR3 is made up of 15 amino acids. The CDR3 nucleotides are TGTGCCAGCAGCCTGGGACAGGGGTTCCGGTCACCCCTCCACTTT. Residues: CASSLGQGFRSPLHF.

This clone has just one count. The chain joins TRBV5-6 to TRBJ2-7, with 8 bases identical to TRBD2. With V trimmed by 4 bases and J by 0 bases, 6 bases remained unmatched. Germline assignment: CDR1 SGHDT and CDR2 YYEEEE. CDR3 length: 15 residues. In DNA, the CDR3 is TGTGCCAGCAGCCCTATAGCGGGAAGCTCCTACGAGCAGTACTTC. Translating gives CASSPIAGSSYEQYF.

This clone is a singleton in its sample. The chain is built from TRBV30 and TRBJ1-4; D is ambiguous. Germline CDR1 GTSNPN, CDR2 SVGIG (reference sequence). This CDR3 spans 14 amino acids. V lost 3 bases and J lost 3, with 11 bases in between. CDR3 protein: CAWRTGKSNEKLFF. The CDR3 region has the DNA TGTGCCTGGAGGACGGGAAAGTCTAATGAAAAACTGTTTTTT.

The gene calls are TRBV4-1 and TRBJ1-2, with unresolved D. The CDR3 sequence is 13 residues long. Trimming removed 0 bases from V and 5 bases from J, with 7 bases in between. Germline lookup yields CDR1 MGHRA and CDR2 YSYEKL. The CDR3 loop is CASSQDYKYGYTF. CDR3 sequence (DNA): TGCGCCAGCAGCCAAGATTACAAATATGGCTACACCTTC.

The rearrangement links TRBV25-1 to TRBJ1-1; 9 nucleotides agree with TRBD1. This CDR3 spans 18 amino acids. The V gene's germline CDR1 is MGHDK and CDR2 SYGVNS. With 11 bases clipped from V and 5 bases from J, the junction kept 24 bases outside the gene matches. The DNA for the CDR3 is TGTGCCCCCCAAGAAAAAACCCGGGACAGGGTATTGAGTACTGAAGCTTTCTTT. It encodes CAPQEKTRDRVLSTEAFF.

The CDR3 region is CAIRDGGGYNEQFF. CDR3 bases: TGTGCCATCAGGGACGGGGGGGGATACAATGAGCAGTTCTTC. This chain connects TRBV10-3 to TRBJ2-1; 8 bases map to TRBD2. The CDR3 consists of 14 residues. Trimming took 6 bases from V and 4 from J; bases not matched to a gene: 5. The germline V gene has CDR1 ENHRY and CDR2 SYGVKD.

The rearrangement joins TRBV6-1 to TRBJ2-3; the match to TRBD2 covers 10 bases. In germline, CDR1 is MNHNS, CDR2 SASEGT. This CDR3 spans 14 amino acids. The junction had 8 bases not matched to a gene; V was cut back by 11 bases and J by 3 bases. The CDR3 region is CAGSTSGYTDTQYF. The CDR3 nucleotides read TGTGCCGGTTCGACTAGCGGGTATACAGATACGCAGTATTTT.

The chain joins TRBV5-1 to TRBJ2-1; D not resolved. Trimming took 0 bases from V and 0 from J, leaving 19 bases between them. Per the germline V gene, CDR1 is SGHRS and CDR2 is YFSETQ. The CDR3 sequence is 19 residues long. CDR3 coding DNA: TGCGCCAGCAGCTTGGGGCGTGGTGGAGCCTTCAGCTCCTACAATGAGCAGTTCTTC. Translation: CASSLGRGGAFSSYNEQFF.

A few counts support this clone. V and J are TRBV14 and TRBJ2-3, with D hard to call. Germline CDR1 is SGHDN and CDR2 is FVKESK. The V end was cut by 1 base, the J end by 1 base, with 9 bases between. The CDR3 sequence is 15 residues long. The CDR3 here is CASSQGASGTDTQYF. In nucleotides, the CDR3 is TGTGCCAGCAGCCAAGGGGCGTCTGGCACAGATACGCAGTATTTT.

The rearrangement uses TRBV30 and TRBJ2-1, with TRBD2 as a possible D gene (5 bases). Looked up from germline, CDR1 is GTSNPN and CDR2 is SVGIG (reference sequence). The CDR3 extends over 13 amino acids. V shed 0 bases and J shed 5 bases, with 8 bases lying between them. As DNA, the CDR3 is TGTGCCTGGAGTGTACTAGGAAACAATGAGCAGTTCTTC. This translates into CAWSVLGNNEQFF.

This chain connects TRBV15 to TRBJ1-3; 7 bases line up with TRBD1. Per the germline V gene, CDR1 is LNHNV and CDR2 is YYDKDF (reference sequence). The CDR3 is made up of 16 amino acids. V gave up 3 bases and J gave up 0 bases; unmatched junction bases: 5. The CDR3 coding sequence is TGTGCCACCAGCAGTTATGAGGGGGCCTCTGGAAACACCATATATTTT. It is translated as CATSSYEGASGNTIYF. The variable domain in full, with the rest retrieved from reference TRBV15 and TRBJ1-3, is DAMVIQNPRYQVTQFGKPVTLSCSQTLNHNVMYWYQQKSSQAPKLLFHYYDKDFNNEADTPDNFQSRRPNTSFCFLDIRSPGLGDTAMYLCATSSYEGASGNTIYFGEGSWLTVV.

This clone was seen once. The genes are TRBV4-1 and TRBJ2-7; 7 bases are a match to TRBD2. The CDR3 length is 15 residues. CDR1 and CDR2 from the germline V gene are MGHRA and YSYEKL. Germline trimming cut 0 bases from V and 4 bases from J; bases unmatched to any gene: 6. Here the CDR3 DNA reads TGCGCCAGCAGCCAAGATGGAGGGAGGGGATACGAGCAGTACTTC. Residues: CASSQDGGRGYEQYF.

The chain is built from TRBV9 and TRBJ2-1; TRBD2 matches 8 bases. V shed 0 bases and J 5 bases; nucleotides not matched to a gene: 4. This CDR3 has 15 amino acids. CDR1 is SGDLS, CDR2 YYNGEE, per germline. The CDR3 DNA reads TGTGCCAGCAGCGTAGCGGGGGGGCCGAACAATGAGCAGTTCTTC. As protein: CASSVAGGPNNEQFF. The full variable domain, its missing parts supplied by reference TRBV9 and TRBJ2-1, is DSGVTQTPKHLITATGQRVTLRCSPRSGDLSVYWYQQSLDQGLQFLIQYYNGEERAKGNILERFSAQQFPDLHSELNLSSLELGDSALYFCASSVAGGPNNEQFFGPGTRLTVL.

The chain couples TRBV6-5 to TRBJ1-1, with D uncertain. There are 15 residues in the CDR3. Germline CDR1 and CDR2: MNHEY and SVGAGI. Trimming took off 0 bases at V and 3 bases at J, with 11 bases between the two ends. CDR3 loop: CASSYSKLAHTEAFF. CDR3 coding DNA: TGTGCCAGCAGTTACTCGAAATTAGCCCACACTGAAGCTTTCTTT.

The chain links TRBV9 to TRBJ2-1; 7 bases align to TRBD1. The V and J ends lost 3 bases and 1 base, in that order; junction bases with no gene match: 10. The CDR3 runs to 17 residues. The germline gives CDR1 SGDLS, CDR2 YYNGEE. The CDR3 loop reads CASSGGTVGLSYNEQFF. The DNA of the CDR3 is TGTGCCAGCAGCGGGGGGACAGTCGGGCTTTCCTACAATGAGCAGTTCTTC.

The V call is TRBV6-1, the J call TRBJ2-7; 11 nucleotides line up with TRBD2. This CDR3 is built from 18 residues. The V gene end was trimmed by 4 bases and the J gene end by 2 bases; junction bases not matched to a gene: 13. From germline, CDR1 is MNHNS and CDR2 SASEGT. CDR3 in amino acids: CASSGAGLAAFPPYEQYF. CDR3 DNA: TGTGCCAGCAGTGGGGCGGGACTAGCGGCATTTCCCCCCTACGAGCAGTACTTC.

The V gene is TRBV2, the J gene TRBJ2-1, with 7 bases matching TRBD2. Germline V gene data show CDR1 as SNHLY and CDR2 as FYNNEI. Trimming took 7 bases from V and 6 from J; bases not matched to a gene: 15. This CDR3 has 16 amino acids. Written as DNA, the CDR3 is TGTGCCAGCAATTGGGGTATGGGACTAAAGCCCAATGAGCAGTTCTTC. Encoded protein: CASNWGMGLKPNEQFF. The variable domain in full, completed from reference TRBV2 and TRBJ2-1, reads EPEVTQTPSHQVTQMGQEVILRCVPISNHLYFYWYRQILGQKVEFLVSFYNNEISEKSEIFDDQFSVERPDGSNFTLKIRSTKLEDSAMYFCASNWGMGLKPNEQFFGPGTRLTVL.

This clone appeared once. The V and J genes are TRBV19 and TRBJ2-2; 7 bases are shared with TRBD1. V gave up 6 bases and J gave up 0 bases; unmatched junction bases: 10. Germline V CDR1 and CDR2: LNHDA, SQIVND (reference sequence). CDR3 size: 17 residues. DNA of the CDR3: TGTGCCAGTAGACGACTTCCGGGACAGCCGAACACCGGGGAGCTGTTTTTT. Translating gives CASRRLPGQPNTGELFF.

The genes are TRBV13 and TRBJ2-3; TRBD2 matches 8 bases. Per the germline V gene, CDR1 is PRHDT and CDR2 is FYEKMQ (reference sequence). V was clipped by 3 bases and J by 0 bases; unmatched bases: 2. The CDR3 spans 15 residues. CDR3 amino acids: CASSLRGVSTDTQYF. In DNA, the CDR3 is TGTGCCAGCAGCTTGCGGGGGGTTAGCACAGATACGCAGTATTTT.

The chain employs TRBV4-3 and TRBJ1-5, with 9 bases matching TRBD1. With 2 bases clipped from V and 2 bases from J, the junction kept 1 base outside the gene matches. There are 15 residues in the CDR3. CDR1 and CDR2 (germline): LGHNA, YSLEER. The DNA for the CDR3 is TGCGCCAGCAGCCAACGGACAGGGGGCAATCAGCCCCAGCATTTT. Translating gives CASSQRTGGNQPQHF.

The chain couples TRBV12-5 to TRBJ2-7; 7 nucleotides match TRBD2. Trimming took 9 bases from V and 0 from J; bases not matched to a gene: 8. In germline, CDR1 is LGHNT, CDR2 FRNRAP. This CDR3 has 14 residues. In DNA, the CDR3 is TGTGCTAGCGTTGCGGGGGTTAACTCCTACGAGCAGTACTTC. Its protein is CASVAGVNSYEQYF.